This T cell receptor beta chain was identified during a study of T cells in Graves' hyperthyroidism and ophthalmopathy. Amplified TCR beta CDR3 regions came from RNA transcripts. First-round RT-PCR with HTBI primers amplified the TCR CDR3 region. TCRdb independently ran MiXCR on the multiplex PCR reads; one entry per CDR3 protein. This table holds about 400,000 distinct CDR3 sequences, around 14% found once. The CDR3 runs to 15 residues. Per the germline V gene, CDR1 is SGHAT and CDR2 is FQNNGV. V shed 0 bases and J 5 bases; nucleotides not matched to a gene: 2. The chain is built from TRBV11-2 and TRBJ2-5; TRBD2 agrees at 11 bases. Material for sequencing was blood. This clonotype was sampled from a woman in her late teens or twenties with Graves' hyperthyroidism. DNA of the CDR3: TGTGCCAGCAGCTTAGATAGCGGGAGGGCGGAGACCCAGTACTTC. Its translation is CASSLDSGRAETQYF.